Below are 10 T cell receptor beta chains sequenced from a single sample in a study of identical twins. TCRdb re-called the 5' RACE reads with MiXCR, one entry per CDR3 protein. The sample shows 450,000 to 650,000 distinct CDR3 sequences, 13% to 15% of them seen only once. These sequences were also reported in another study, on yellow fever vaccine responses in identical twins.

The sequencing input was CD4+ T cells sorted from blood. The source of these receptors is a woman between 18 and 30 years old in good health.

The chain links TRBV29-1 to TRBJ2-7; D perhaps matches TRBD1 (6 bases). The CDR3 totals 12 residues. CDR1 SQVTM and CDR2 ANQGSEA come from the germline V gene. Trimming stripped 6 bases from V and 6 bases from J, with 15 bases between. The CDR3 bases are TGCAGCGTCCAACAGGGCAACGGCGAGCAGTACGTC. It yields the protein CSVQQGNGEQYV.

This clonotype was counted a few times. The J gene is TRBJ2-7, the V gene TRBV15; no firm D call. From germline, CDR1 is LNHNV and CDR2 YYDKDF (reference sequence). This CDR3 contains 16 residues. Between the trimmed V and J ends, which lost 0 bases and 0 bases, there was a span of 12 bases. Here the CDR3 DNA reads TGTGCCACCAGCAGAGATTCCGTGGGAAGCTCCTACGAGCAGTACGTC. This translates into CATSRDSVGSSYEQYV.

This clonotype was detected only a few times. V usage is TRBV28 and J usage is TRBJ2-7; D not certain. V was trimmed by 5 bases and J by 4 bases, leaving 12 bases between them. The CDR3 is 13 residues long. Germline-derived CDR1 and CDR2 are MDHEN and SYDVKM. CDR3 in DNA: TGTGCCAGCAGTCCGAGACTTGGATACGAGCAGTACTTC. Translated, it gives CASSPRLGYEQYF.

A few counts support this clonotype. The chain recombines TRBV28 with TRBJ1-2, with D possibly matching TRBD1 (5 bases). V lost 8 bases and J lost 7, with 17 bases in between. The germline CDR1 and CDR2 sequences are MDHEN and SYDVKM. The CDR3 covers 13 residues. CDR3 nucleotides: TGTGCCAGCCTAGTATACGGGGGAGGTGGCTACACCTTC. This codes for CASLVYGGGGYTF.

This clonotype has only a few counts. The chain uses TRBV29-1 and TRBJ2-3, with D uncertain. The germline V and J ends were trimmed by 1 base and 1 base, with 9 bases remaining between them. This CDR3 comprises 14 residues. Germline V gene sequence: CDR1 SQVTM, CDR2 ANQGSEA. The CDR3 region is CSVEVVLGTDTQYF. The CDR3 nucleotides are TGCAGCGTTGAAGTGGTGCTAGGCACAGATACGCAGTATTTT.

The chain has TRBV4-1 and TRBJ2-5; D unclear. CDR3 length equals 14 residues. Germline CDR1 MGHRA, CDR2 YSYEKL. V shed 1 base and J shed 5 bases, with 11 bases lying between them. CDR3 bases: TGCGCCAGCAGCCAAGCCCGAACCATGGAGACCCAGTACTTC. This codes for CASSQARTMETQYF.

V usage is TRBV12-3 or TRBV12-4 and J usage is TRBJ2-1, with 8 bases matching TRBD2. The CDR3 covers 17 residues. V shed 3 bases and J 5 bases; nucleotides not matched to a gene: 12. DNA for the CDR3: TGTGCCAGCAGTTTTGGAGGAGCGGGGGCCGTAAACAATGAGCAGTTCTTC. Amino acid sequence: CASSFGGAGAVNNEQFF.

V and J are TRBV5-1 and TRBJ2-3; 8 bases map to TRBD2. Looked up from germline, CDR1 is SGHRS and CDR2 is YFSETQ. There are 17 residues in the CDR3. V was pared by 0 bases and J by 0 bases, with 6 bases of the junction left unmatched. This chain's CDR3 is CASSLGGSGTSTDTQYF. CDR3 sequence (DNA): TGCGCCAGCAGCTTGGGCGGTAGCGGGACTAGCACAGATACGCAGTATTTT.

The chain recombines TRBV20-1 with TRBJ2-7, with TRBD1 matching 12 bases. Per germline, CDR1 DFQATT and CDR2 SNEGSKA (reference sequence). This CDR3 contains 16 residues. V lost 3 bases and J lost 7; bases outside the gene matches: 13. The CDR3 region has the DNA TGCAGTGCTAGCGAAATTCCGGGACAGGGGGCGTTTGAGCAGTACTTC. Amino acid sequence: CSASEIPGQGAFEQYF.

The chain carries TRBV20-1 and TRBJ1-5; TRBD1 is a possible D gene (6 bases). The germline V and J ends were trimmed by 1 base and 7 bases, with 11 bases remaining between them. This CDR3 has 13 amino acids. Germline CDR1 and CDR2: DFQATT and SNEGSKA (reference sequence). The CDR3: CSARATGEQPQHF. Written as DNA, the CDR3 is TGCAGTGCTAGAGCGACAGGCGAACAGCCCCAGCATTTT.